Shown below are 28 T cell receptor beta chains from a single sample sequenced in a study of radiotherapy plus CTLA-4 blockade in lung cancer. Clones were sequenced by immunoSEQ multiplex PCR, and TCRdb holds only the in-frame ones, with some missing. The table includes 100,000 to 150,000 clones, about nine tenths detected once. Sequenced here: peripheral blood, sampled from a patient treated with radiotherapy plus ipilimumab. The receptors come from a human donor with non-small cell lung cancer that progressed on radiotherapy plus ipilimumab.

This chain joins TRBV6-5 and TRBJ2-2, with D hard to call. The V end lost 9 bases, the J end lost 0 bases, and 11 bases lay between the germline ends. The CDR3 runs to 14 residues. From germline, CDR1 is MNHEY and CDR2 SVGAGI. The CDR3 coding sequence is TGTGCCAGTGAGACGAGAGCGAACACCGGGGAGCTGTTTTTT. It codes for CASETRANTGELFF.

The CDR3 sequence is CASSPGQGSNQPQHF. The DNA of the CDR3 is TGTGCCAGCAGCCCAGGACAGGGTAGCAATCAGCCCCAGCATTTT. This rearrangement joins TRBV7-9 to TRBJ1-5, with TRBD1 matching over 8 bases. Germline V gene data show CDR1 as SEHNR and CDR2 as FQNEAQ (reference sequence). The junction had 3 bases not matched to a gene; V was cut back by 5 bases and J by 0 bases. There are 15 residues in the CDR3. The full variable domain, in which reference TRBV7-9 and TRBJ1-5 provide the parts outside the CDR3, is DTGVSQNPRHKITKRGQNVTFRCDPISEHNRLYWYRQTLGQGPEFLTYFQNEAQLEKSRLLSDRFSAERPKGSFSTLEIQRTEQGDSAMYLCASSPGQGSNQPQHFGDGTRLSIL.

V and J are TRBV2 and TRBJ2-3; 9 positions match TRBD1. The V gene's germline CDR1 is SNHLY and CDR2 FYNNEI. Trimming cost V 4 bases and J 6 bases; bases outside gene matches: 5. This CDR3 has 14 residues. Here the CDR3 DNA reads TGTGCCAGCAGTGGGGGGACAGGGCCGGATACGCAGTATTTT. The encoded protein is CASSGGTGPDTQYF.

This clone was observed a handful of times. CDR3 amino acids: CASSIASRVWNQPQHF. The CDR3 region has the DNA TGTGCCAGTAGTATAGCCTCCAGGGTCTGGAATCAGCCCCAGCATTTT. The chain combines TRBV19 with TRBJ1-5; TRBD1 might be the D (5 bases). The CDR3 length is 16 residues. Trimming took 1 base from V and 4 from J, leaving 14 bases between them. Germline-derived CDR1 and CDR2 are LNHDA and SQIVND (reference sequence).

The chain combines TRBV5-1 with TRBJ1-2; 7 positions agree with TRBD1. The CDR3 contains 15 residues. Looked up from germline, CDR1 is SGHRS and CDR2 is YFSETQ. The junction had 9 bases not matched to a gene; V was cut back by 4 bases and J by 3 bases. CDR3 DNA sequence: TGCGCCAGCAGCAGAACCGGGACAGATGACTATGGCTACACCTTC. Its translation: CASSRTGTDDYGYTF.

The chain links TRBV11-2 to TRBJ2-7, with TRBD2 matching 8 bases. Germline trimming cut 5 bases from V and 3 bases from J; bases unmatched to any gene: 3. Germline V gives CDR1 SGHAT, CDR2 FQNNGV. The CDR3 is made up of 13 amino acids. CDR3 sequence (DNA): TGTGCCAGCAGCCGGACTAGCAACTACGAGCAGTACTTC. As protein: CASSRTSNYEQYF.

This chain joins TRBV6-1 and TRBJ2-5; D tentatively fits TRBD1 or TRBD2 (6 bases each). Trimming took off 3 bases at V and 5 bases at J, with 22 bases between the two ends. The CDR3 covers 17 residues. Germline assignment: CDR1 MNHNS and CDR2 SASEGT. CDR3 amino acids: CASSEHGPRRGGETQYF. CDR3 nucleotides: TGTGCCAGCAGTGAGCACGGACCAAGAAGAGGGGGGGAGACCCAGTACTTC.

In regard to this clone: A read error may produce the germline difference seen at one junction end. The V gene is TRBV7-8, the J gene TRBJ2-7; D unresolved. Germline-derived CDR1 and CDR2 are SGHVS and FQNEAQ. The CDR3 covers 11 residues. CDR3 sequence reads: CASSQSFEQYF. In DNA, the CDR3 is TGTGCCAGCAGCCAATCCTTCGAGCAGTACTTC.

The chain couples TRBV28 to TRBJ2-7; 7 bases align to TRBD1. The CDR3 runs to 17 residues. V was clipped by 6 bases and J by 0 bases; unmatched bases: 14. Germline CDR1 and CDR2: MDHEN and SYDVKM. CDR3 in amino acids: CASSYQTGRKNSYEQYF. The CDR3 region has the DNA TGTGCCAGCAGCTATCAGACAGGGCGGAAGAACTCCTACGAGCAGTACTTC.

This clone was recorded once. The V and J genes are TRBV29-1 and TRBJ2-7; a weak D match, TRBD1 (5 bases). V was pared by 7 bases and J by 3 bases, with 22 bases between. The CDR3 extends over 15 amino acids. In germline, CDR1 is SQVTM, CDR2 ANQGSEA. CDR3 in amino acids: CSALVADTKGYEQYF. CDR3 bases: TGCAGCGCCTTGGTGGCGGACACAAAAGGCTACGAGCAGTACTTC.

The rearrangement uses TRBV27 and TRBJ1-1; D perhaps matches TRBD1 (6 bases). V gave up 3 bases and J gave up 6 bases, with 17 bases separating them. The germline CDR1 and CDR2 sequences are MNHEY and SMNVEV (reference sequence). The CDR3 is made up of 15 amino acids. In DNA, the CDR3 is TGTGCCAGCAGTTTTAGTCTACAGGGAATGGCTGAAGCTTTCTTT. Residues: CASSFSLQGMAEAFF.

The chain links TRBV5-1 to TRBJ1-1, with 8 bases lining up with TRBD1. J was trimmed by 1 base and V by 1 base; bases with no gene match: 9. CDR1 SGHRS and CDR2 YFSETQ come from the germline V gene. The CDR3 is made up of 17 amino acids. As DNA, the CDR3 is TGCGCCAGCAGCTTGTTGGTAGGACAGGGAACGAACACTGAAGCTTTCTTT. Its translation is CASSLLVGQGTNTEAFF.

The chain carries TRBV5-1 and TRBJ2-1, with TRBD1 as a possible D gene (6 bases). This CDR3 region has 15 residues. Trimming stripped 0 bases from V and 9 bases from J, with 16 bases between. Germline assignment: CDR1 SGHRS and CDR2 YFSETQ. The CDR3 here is CASSLVVSEGGEQFF. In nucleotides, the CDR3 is TGCGCCAGCAGCTTGGTGGTTAGCGAAGGGGGTGAGCAGTTCTTC.

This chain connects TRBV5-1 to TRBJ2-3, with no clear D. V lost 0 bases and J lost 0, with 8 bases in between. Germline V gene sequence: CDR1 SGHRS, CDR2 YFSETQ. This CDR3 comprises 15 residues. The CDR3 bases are TGCGCCAGCAGCTTGGCCGCCGTCAGCACAGATACGCAGTATTTT. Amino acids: CASSLAAVSTDTQYF.

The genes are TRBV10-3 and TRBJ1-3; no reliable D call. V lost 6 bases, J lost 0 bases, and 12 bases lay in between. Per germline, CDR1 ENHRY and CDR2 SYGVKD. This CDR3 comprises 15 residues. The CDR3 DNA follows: TGTGCCATCAGCCCTGGACCGCTCTCTGGAAACACCATATATTTT. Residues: CAISPGPLSGNTIYF.

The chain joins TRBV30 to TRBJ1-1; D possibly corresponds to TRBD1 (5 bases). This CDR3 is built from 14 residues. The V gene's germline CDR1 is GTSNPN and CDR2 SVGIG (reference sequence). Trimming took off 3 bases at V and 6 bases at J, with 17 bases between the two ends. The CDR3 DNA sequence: TGTGCCTGGAGGGCGGGGCCCGCTTCCCCTGAAGCTTTCTTT. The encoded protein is CAWRAGPASPEAFF.

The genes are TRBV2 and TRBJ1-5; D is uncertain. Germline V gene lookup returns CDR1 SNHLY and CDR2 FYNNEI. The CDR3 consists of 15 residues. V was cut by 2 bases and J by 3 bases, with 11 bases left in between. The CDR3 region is CASSESSRANQPQHF. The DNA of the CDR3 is TGTGCCAGCAGTGAAAGTTCTAGAGCCAATCAGCCCCAGCATTTT.

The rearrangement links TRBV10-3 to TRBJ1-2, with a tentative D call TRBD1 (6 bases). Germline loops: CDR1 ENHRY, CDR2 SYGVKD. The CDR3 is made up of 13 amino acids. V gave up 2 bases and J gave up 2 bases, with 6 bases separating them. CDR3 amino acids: CAISETGNYGYTF. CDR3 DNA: TGTGCCATCAGTGAGACAGGGAACTATGGCTACACCTTC.

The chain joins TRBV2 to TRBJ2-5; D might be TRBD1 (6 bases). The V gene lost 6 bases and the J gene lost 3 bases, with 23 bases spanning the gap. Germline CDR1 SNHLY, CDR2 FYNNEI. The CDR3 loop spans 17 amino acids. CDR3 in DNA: TGTGCCAGCAGGGAAATACGAGGGGCCAACAGGGAAGAGACCCAGTACTTC. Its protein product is CASREIRGANREETQYF.

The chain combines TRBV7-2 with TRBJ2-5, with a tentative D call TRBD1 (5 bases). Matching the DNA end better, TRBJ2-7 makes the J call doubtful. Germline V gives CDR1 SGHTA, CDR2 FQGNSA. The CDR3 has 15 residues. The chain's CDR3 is CASSLGTGASYEQYF. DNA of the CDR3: TGTGCCAGCAGCTTAGGAACAGGAGCGAGCTACGAGCAGTACTTC.

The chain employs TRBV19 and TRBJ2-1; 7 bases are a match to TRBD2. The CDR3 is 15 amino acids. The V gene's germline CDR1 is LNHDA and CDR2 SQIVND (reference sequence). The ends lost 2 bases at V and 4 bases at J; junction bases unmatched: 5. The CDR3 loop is CASSIWSSGYNEQFF. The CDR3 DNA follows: TGTGCCAGTAGTATATGGTCTAGCGGTTACAATGAGCAGTTCTTC.

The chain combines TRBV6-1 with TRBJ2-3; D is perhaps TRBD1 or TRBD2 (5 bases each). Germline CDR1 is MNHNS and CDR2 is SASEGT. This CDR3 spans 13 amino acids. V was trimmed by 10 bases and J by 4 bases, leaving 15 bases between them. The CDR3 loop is CAINHRDADTQYF. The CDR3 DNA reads TGTGCCATCAATCACCGGGACGCAGATACGCAGTATTTT.

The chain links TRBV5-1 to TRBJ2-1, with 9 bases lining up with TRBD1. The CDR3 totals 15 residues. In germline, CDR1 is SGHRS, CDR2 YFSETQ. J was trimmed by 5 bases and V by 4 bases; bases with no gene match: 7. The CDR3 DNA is TGCGCCAGCAGCCAGGGACAGGGCGGGAACAATGAGCAGTTCTTC. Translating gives CASSQGQGGNNEQFF.

In DNA, the CDR3 is TGCGCCAGCAGTGAGTCAACAGGGCGTAGCGAGCAGTACTTC. Protein: CASSESTGRSEQYF. The chain recombines TRBV10-2 with TRBJ2-7; D is perhaps TRBD1 (6 bases). The germline CDR1 and CDR2 sequences are WSHSY and SAAADI. The CDR3 is 14 amino acids. The V end was cut by 0 bases, the J end by 6 bases, with 12 bases between.

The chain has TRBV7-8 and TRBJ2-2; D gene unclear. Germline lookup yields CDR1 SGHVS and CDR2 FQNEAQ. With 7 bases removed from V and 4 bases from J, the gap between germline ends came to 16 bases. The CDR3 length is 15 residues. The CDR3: CASTALGIFTGELFF. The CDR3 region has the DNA TGTGCCAGCACCGCCCTGGGTATCTTCACCGGGGAGCTGTTTTTT.

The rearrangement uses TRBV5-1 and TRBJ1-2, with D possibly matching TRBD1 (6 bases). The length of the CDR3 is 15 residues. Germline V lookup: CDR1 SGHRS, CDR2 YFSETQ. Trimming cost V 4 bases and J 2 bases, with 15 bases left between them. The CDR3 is CASSGWKDRNYGYTF. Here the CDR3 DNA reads TGCGCCAGCAGCGGATGGAAGGACAGAAACTATGGCTACACCTTC.

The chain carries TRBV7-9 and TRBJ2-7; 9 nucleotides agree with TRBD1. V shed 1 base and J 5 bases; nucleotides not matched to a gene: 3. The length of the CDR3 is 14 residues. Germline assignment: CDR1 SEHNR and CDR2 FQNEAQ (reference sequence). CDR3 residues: CASSLDGTGHEQYF. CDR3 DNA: TGTGCCAGCAGCTTAGATGGGACAGGGCACGAGCAGTACTTC.

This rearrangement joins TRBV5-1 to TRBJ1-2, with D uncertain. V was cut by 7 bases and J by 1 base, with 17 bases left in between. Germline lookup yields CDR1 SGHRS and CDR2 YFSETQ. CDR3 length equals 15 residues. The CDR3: CASREGPQYNYGYTF. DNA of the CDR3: TGCGCCAGCCGCGAGGGCCCCCAGTATAACTATGGCTACACCTTC.